The TCR beta chain described here comes from a study of shared clonotypes between healthy human individuals. Overall study results and limits: What naive subsets generally showed was a larger estimated richness than memory subsets showed. Sorted-subset sequencing, rarefaction showed, was incomplete despite large depth.

The V end lost 2 bases, the J end lost 12 bases, and 15 bases lay between the germline ends. The CDR3 totals 13 residues. CDR1 is SGHTA and CDR2 is FQGTGA in the germline V gene. Genomic DNA belonging to each subset was distributed in equal measure over several immunoSEQ plates. Using immunoSEQ multiplex PCR, the repertoire was profiled, and TCRdb retains in-frame clones only, with some absent. Of around 1.9 million clones in the sample, roughly 93% were seen once. In the naive CD8 group, cells lacked CD45RO and were positively selected for CCR7, so terminally differentiated effector memory CD45RA+ cells were left out. As regards this clone: The antigen remains unidentified.

The chain has TRBV7-3 and TRBJ2-3, with D unclear. Sequences were obtained from naive CD8+ T cells from PBMCs. The clonotype was recovered from a man aged 18 to 29 in good health. Some clones in this sample may be carry-over from other donors' samples. The CDR3 loop is CASSLWSEQIQYF. The CDR3 nucleotides read TGTGCCAGCAGCTTATGGTCCGAACAGATACAGTATTTT.